The entry below describes one T cell receptor beta chain. Its antigen remains unidentified. Germline V CDR1 and CDR2: SGHAT, FQNNGV. V lost 5 bases and J 3 bases, leaving 20 bases between the germline ends. CDR3 length: 16 residues. This sample stems from a study of OX40 agonist ivuxolimab in advanced cancers. Overall study: The drug used for patients, ivuxolimab, was an agonistic anti-OX40 (CD134) antibody. The patients received ivuxolimab by intravenous route every 2 weeks at 0.01 to 10 mg/kg. Study-level findings and limits: Researchers did not determine the expanded peripheral T cells' antigen specificity.

Clones were read by immunoSEQ multiplex PCR, and TCRdb kept only the in-frame ones, dropping some. This table holds tens of thousands of clones, about 89% found once. The V gene is TRBV11-2, the J gene TRBJ2-7; possible D gene TRBD1, 6 bases. The clonotype was recovered from an adult with an advanced solid tumor such as melanoma, head and neck, liver or kidney cancer. Sequencing used CD4+ or CD8+ T cells sorted from blood, obtained in a trial of the OX40 agonist ivuxolimab. The CDR3 DNA sequence: TGTGCCAGCAGCCCCATACAGGGATCTGTCGGCTACGAGCAGTACTTC. Translation: CASSPIQGSVGYEQYF. Combining the CDR3 with reference TRBV11-2 and TRBJ2-7 gives the whole variable domain EAGVAQSPRYKIIEKRQSVAFWCNPISGHATLYWYQQILGQGPKLLIQFQNNGVVDDSQLPKDRFSAERLKGVDSTLKIQPAKLEDSAVYLCASSPIQGSVGYEQYFGPGTRLTVT.